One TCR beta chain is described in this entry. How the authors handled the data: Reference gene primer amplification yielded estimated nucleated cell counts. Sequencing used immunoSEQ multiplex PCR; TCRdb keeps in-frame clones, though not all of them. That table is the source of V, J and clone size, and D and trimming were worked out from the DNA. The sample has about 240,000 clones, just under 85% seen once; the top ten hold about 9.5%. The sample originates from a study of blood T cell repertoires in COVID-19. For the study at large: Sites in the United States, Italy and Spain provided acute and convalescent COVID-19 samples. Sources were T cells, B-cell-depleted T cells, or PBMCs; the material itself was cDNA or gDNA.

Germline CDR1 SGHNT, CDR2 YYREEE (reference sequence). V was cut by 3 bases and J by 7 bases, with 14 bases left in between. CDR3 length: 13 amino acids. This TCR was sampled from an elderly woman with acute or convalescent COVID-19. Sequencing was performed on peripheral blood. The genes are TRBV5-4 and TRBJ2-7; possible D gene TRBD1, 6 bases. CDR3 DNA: TGTGCCAGCAGCTCCCTGCAGGGGAGTGAGCAGTACTTC. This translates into CASSSLQGSEQYF. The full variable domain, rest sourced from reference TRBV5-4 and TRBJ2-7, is ETGVTQSPTHLIKTRGQQVTLRCSSQSGHNTVSWYQQALGQGPQFIFQYYREEENGRGNFPPRFSGLQFPNYSSELNVNALELDDSALYLCASSSLQGSEQYFGPGTRLTVT.